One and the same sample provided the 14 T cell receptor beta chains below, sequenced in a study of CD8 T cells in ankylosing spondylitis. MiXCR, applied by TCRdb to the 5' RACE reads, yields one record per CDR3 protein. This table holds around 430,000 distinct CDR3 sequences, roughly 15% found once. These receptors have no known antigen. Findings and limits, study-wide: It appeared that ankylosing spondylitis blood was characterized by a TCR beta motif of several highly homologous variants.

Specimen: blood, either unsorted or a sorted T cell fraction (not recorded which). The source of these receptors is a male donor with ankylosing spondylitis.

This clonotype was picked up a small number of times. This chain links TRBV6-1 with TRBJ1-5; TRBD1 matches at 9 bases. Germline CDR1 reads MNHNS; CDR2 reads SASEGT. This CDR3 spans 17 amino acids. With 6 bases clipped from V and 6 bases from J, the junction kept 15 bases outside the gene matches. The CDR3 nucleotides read TGTGCCAGCAGCCCACTTATCGCGGGACAGGGTAGTCAGCCCCAGCATTTT. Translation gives CASSPLIAGQGSQPQHF.

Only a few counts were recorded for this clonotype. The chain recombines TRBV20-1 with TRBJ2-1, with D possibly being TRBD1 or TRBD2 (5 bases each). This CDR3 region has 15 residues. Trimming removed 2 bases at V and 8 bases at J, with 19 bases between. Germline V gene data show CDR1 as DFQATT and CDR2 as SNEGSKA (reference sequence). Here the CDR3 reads CSARPLVLRGHEQFF. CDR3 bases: TGCAGTGCTAGACCCCTCGTGTTGAGGGGTCATGAGCAGTTCTTC.

CDR3 region: CASSLGGIPYGYTF. The DNA for the CDR3 is TGTGCCAGCAGTTTAGGAGGGATCCCCTATGGCTACACCTTC. The chain couples TRBV27 to TRBJ1-2; D gene ambiguous. CDR1 and CDR2 (germline): MNHEY, SMNVEV (reference sequence). The V and J ends lost 2 bases and 4 bases respectively, with 11 bases between them. The CDR3 covers 14 residues.

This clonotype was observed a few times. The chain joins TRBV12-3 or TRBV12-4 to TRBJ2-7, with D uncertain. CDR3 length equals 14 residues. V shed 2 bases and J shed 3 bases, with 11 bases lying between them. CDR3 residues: CASSLWVIGYEQYF. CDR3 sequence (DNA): TGTGCCAGCAGTTTATGGGTAATCGGCTACGAGCAGTACTTC.

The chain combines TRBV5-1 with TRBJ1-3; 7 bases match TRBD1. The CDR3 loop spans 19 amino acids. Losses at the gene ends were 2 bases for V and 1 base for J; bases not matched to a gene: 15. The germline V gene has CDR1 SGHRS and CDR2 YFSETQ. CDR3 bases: TGCGCCAGCAGCTTCTATACAACACGACAGGGACTTTCTGGAAACACCATATATTTT. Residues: CASSFYTTRQGLSGNTIYF. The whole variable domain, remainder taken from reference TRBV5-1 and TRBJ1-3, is KAGVTQTPRYLIKTRGQQVTLSCSPISGHRSVSWYQQTPGQGLQFLFEYFSETQRNKGNFPGRFSGRQFSNSRSEMNVSTLELGDSALYLCASSFYTTRQGLSGNTIYFGEGSWLTVV.

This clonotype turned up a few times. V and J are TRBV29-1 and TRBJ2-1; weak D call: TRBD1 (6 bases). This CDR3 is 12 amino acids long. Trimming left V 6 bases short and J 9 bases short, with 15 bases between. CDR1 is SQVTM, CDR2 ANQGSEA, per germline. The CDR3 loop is CSVRTAGGEQFF. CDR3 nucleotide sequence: TGCAGCGTCCGGACAGCCGGCGGTGAGCAGTTCTTC.

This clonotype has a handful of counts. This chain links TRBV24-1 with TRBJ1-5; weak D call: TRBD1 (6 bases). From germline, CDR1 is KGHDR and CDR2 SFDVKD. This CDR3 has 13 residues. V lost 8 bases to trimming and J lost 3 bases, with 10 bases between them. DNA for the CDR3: TGTGCCACCACGGGGGCCCCCAATCAGCCCCAGCATTTT. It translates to CATTGAPNQPQHF.

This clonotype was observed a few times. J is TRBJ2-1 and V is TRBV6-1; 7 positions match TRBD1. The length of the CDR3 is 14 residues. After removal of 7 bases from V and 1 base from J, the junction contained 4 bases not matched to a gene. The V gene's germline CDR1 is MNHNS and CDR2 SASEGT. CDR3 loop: CASKPDRSYNEQFF. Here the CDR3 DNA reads TGTGCCAGCAAACCGGACAGGTCCTACAATGAGCAGTTCTTC.

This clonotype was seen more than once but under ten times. The CDR3 DNA sequence: TGTGCCAGCAGCTCGACAGGGATGACTGAAGCTTTCTTT. This gives the protein CASSSTGMTEAFF. The chain employs TRBV5-5 and TRBJ1-1; 7 nucleotides line up with TRBD1. The length of the CDR3 is 13 residues. With 3 bases clipped from V and 5 bases from J, the junction kept 4 bases outside the gene matches. Looked up from germline, CDR1 is SGHKS and CDR2 is YYEKEE (reference sequence).

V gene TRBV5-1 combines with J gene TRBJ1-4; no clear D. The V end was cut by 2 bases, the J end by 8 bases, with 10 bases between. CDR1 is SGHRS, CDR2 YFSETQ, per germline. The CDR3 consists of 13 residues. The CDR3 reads CASSFPEGEKLFF. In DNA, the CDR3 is TGCGCCAGCAGCTTCCCAGAGGGAGAAAAACTGTTTTTT.

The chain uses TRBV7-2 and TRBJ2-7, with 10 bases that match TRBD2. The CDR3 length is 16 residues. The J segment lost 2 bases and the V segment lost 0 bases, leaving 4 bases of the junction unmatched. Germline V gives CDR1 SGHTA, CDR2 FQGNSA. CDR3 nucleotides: TGTGCCAGCAGCTTAGCGGCTAGCGGGAGCCCCTACGAGCAGTACTTC. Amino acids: CASSLAASGSPYEQYF.

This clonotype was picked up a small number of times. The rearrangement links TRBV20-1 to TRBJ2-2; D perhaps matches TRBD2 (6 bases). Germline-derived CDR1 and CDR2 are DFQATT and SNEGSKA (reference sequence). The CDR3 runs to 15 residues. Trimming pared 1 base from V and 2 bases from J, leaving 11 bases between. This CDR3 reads CSARVGGKNTGELFF. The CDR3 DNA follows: TGCAGTGCTAGAGTGGGCGGGAAAAACACCGGGGAGCTGTTTTTT.

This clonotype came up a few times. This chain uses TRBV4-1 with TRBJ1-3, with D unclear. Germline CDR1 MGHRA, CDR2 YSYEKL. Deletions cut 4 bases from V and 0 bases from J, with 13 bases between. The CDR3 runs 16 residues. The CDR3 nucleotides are TGCGCCAGCAGCCCCCTCGGACGCAACTCTGGAAACACCATATATTTT. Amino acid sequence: CASSPLGRNSGNTIYF.

CDR3 amino acids: CASSPLAGETDTQYF. CDR3 nucleotide sequence: TGCGCCAGCAGCCCCCTAGCGGGAGAAACAGATACGCAGTATTTT. V usage is TRBV5-1 and J usage is TRBJ2-3; 10 bases agree with TRBD2. This CDR3 is built from 15 residues. Per germline, CDR1 SGHRS and CDR2 YFSETQ. The ends lost 4 bases at V and 3 bases at J; junction bases unmatched: 5.